This TCR beta chain was observed in a study of CD8 T cells in ankylosing spondylitis. Germline V CDR1 and CDR2: SGHDT, YYEEEE. Trimming shortened V by 4 bases and J by 2 bases, and 11 bases separated the two germline ends. This CDR3 is 14 amino acids long. This clonotype has more than one count but fewer than ten. TCRdb re-called the 5' RACE reads with MiXCR, one entry per CDR3 protein. Of 150,000 to 200,000 distinct CDR3 sequences detected, just over 9.5% appear once; the ten largest clones hold over 13%. Sequencing was performed on blood, either unsorted or a sorted T cell fraction (not recorded which). The rearrangement links TRBV5-6 to TRBJ2-3, with TRBD2 as a possible D gene (6 bases). The clonotype originates from a female donor with ankylosing spondylitis or in good health (not recorded which). The chain's CDR3 is CASSGGTDTDTQYF. CDR3 DNA sequence: TGTGCCAGCAGCGGCGGGACGGACACAGATACGCAGTATTTT.